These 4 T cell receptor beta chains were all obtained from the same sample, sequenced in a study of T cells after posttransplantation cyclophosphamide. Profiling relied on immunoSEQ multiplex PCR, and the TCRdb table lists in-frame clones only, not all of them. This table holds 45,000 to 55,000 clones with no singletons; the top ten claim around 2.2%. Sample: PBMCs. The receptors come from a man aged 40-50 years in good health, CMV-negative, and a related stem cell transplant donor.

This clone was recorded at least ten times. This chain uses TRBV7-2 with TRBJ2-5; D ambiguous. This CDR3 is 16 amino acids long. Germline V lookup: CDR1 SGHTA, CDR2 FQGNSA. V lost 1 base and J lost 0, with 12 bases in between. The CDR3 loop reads CASSLGWQLYQETQYF. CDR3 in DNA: TGTGCCAGCAGCTTAGGTTGGCAGTTGTACCAAGAGACCCAGTACTTC. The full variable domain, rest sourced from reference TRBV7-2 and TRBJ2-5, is GAGVSQSPSNKVTEKGKDVELRCDPISGHTALYWYRQSLGQGLEFLIYFQGNSAPDKSGLPSDRFSAERTGGSVSTLTIQRTQQEDSAVYLCASSLGWQLYQETQYFGPGTRLLVL.

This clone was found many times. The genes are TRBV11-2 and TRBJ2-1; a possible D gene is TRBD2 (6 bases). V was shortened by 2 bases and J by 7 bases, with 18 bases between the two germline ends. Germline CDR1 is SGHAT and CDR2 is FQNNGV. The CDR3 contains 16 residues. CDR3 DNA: TGTGCCAGCAGCTTATTGGGGGGTCGGTTCGGAAATGAGCAGTTCTTC. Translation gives CASSLLGGRFGNEQFF.

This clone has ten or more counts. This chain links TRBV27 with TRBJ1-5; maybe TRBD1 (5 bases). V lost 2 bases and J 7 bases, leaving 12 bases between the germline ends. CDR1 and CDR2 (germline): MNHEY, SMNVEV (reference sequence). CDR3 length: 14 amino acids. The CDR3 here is CASSLEGSGQPQHF. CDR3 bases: TGTGCCAGCAGTTTAGAGGGGAGCGGGCAGCCCCAGCATTTT.

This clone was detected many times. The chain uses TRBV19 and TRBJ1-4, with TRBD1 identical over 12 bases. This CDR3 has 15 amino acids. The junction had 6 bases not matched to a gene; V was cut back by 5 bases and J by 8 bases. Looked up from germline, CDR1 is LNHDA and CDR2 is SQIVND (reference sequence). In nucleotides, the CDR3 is TGTGCCAGTAGTGGGGGGGGGACAGGGGGCGAAAAACTGTTTTTT. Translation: CASSGGGTGGEKLFF.